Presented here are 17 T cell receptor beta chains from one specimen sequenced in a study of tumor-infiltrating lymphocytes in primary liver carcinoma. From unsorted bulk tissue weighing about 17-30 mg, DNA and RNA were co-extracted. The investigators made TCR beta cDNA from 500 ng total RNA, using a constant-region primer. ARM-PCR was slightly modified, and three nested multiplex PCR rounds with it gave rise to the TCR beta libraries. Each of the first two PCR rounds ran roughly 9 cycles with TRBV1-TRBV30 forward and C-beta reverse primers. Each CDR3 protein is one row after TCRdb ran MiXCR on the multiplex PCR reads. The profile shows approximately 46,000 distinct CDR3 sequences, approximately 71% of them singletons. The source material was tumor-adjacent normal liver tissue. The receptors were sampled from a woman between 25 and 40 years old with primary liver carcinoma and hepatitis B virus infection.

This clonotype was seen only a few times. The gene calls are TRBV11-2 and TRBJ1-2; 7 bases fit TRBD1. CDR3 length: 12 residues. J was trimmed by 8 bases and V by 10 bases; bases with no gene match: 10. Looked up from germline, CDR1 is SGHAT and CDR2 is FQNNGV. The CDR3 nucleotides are TGTGCCACTCAGGGGGGGGGTGGAGGCTACACCTTC. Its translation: CATQGGGGGYTF.

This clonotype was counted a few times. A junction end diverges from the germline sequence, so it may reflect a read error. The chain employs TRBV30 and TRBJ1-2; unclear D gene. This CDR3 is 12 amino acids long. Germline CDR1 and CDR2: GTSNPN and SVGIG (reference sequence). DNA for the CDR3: TGTGCCTGGAGTGTAATCCTTCATGGCTACGCCTTC. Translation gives CAWSVILHGYAF.

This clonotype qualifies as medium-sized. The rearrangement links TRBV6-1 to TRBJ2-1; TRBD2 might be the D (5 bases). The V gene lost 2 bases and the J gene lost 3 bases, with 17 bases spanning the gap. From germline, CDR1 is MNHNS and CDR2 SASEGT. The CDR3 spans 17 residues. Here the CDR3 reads CASSETVRAPNYNEQFF. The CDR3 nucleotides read TGTGCCAGCAGTGAAACGGTGAGGGCCCCCAACTACAATGAGCAGTTCTTC.

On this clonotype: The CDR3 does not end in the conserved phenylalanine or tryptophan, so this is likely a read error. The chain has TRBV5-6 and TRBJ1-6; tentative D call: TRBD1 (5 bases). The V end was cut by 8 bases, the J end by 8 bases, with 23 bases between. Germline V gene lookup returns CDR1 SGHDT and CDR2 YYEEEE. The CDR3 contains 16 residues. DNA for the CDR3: TGTGCCAGTAGCCATACCCTCGGGGCTCTTGATTCACCCCTCCACTAT. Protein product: CASSHTLGALDSPLHY.

The CDR3 region is CASSFSGYTQYF. The CDR3 DNA reads TGCGCCAGCAGCTTCTCCGGGTATACGCAGTATTTT. The chain joins TRBV5-1 to TRBJ2-3, with D hard to call. The CDR3 has 12 residues. Germline CDR1 SGHRS, CDR2 YFSETQ. V dropped 2 bases and J dropped 7 bases, with 8 bases sitting between them. Drawing the rest from reference TRBV5-1 and TRBJ2-3, the complete variable domain is KAGVTQTPRYLIKTRGQQVTLSCSPISGHRSVSWYQQTPGQGLQFLFEYFSETQRNKGNFPGRFSGRQFSNSRSEMNVSTLELGDSALYLCASSFSGYTQYFGPGTRLTVL.

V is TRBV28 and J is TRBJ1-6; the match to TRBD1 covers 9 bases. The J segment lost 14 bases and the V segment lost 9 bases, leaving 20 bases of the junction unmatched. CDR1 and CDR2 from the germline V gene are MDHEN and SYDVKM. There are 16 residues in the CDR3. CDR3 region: CASSTHRGQVFFALHF. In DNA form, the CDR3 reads TGTGCCAGTAGTACCCACAGGGGGCAAGTTTTCTTCGCCCTCCACTTT. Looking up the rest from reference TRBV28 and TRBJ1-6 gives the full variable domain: DVKVTQSSRYLVKRTGEKVFLECVQDMDHENMFWYRQDPGLGLRLIYFSYDVKMKEKGDIPEGYSVSREKKERFSLILESASTNQTSMYLCASSTHRGQVFFALHFGNGTRLTVT.

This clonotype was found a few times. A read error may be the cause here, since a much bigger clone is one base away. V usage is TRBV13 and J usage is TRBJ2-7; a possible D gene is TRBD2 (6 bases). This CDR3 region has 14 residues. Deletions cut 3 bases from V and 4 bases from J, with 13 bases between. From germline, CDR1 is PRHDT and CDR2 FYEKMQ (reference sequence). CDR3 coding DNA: TGTGCCAGCAGCTTCCGTCTAGCGAGGTACGAGCAGTACTTC. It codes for CASSFRLARYEQYF.

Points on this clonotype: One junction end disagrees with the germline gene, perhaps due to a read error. The CDR3 here is CGAGTGRETHYF. The CDR3 coding sequence is TGCGGCGCCGGGACAGGGAGGGAGACCCACTACTTC. V gene TRBV29-1 combines with J gene TRBJ2-5; 9 bases agree with TRBD1. The CDR3 has 12 residues. CDR1 and CDR2 (germline): SQVTM, ANQGSEA. The whole variable domain, filled in from reference TRBV29-1 and TRBJ2-5, reads SAVISQKPSRDICQRGTSLTIQCQVDSQVTMMFWYRQQPGQSLTLIATANQGSEATYESGFVIDKFPISRPNLTFSTLTVSNMSPEDSSIYLCGAGTGRETHYFGPGTRLLVL.

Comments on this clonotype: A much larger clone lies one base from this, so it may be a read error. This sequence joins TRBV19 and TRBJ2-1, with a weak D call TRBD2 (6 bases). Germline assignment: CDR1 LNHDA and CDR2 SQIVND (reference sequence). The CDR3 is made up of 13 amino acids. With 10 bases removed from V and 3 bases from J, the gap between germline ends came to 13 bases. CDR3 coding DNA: TGTGCCACCAACCCCGGGAGCTACAATGAGCAGTTCTTC. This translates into CATNPGSYNEQFF.

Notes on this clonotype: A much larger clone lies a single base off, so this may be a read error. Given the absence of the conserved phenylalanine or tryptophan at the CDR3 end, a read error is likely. As DNA, the CDR3 is TGTGCCAGCAGTGACCATTGGGGGCAGTTCTCC. Amino acid sequence: CASSDHWGQFS. The chain uses TRBV2 and TRBJ2-1; D gene uncertain. The CDR3 sequence is 11 residues long. Trimming took off 3 bases at V and 12 bases at J, with 9 bases between the two ends. The V gene's germline CDR1 is SNHLY and CDR2 FYNNEI.

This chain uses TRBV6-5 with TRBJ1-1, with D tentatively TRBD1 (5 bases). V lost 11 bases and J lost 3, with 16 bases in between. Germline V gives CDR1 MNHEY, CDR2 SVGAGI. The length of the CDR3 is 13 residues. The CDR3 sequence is CAGTEGTYTEAFF. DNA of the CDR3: TGTGCCGGCACTGAGGGGACTTACACTGAAGCTTTCTTT.

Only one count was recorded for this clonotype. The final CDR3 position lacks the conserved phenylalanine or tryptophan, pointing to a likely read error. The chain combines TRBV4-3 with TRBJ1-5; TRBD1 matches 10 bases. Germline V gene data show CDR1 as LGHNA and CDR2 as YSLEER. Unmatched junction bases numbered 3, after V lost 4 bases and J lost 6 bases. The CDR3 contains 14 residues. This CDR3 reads CASSPGQGSQPQHS. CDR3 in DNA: TGCGCCAGCAGCCCGGGACAGGGGAGTCAGCCCCAGCATTCC.

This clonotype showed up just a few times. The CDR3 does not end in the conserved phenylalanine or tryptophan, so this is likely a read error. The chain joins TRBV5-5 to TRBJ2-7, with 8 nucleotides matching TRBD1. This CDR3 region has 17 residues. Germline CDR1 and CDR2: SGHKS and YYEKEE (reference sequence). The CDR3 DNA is TGTGCCAGCAGCTTGAAGGACAGGGCGCACAGCTCCTACGAACAGTACCTC. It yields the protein CASSLKDRAHSSYEQYL.

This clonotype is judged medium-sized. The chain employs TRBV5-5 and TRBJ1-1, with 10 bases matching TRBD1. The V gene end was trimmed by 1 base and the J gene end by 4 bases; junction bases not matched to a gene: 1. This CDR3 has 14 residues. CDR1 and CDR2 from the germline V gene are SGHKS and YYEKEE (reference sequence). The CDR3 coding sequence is TGTGCCAGCAGCTTGTGGACAGGGGGCACTGAAGCTTTCTTT. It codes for CASSLWTGGTEAFF. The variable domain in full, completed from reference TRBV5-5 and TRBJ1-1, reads DAGVTQSPTHLIKTRGQQVTLRCSPISGHKSVSWYQQVLGQGPQFIFQYYEKEERGRGNFPDRFSARQFPNYSSELNVNALLLGDSALYLCASSLWTGGTEAFFGQGTRLTVV.

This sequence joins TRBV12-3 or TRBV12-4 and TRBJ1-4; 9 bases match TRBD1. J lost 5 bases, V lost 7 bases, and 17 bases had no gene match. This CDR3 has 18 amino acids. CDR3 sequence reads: CASTLGDRVFYPNEKLFF. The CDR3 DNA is TGTGCCAGCACCTTGGGGGACAGGGTTTTCTATCCCAATGAAAAACTGTTTTTT.

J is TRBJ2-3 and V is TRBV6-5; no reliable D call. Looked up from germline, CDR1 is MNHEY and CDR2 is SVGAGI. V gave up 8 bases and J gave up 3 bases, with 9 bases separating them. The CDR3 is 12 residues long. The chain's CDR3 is CASGYWTDTQYF. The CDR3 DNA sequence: TGTGCCAGCGGATACTGGACAGATACGCAGTATTTT.

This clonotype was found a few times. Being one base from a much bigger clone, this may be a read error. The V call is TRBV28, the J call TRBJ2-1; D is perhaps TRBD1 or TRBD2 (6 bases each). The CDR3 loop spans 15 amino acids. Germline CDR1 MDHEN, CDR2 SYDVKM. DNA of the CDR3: TGTGCCAGCAGTTTCGGGGGCGTCATTCCCAATGAGCCGTTCTTC. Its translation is CASSFGGVIPNEPFF.